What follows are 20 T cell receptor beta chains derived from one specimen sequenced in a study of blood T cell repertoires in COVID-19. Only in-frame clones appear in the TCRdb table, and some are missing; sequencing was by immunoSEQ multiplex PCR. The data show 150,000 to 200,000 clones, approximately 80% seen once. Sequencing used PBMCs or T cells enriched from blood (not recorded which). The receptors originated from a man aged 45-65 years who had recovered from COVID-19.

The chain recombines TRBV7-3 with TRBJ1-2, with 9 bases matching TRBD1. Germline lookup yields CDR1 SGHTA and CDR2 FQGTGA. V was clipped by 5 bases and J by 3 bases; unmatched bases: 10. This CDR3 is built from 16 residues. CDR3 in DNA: TGTGCCAGCAGCCGACTTCCGGGACAGGGCTACTATGGCTACACCTTC. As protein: CASSRLPGQGYYGYTF.

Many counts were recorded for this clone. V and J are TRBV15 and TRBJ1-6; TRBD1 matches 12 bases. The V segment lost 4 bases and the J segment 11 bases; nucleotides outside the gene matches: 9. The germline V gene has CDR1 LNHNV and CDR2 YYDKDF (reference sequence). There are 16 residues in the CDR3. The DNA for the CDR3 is TGTGCCACCAGCAAATCCCGGGACAGGGGGCAGGCACCCCTCCACTTT. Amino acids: CATSKSRDRGQAPLHF.

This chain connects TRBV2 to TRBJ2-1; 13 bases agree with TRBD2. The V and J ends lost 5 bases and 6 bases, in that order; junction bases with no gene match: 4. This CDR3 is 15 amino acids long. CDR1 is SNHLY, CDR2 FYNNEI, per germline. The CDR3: CASSTGLAGINEQFF. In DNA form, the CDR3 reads TGTGCCAGCAGTACGGGACTAGCGGGGATCAATGAGCAGTTCTTC.

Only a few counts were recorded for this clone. DNA of the CDR3: TGCGCCAGCAGCCAAGATCAGGACAGGCCCTCTGGAAACACCATATATTTT. Its protein is CASSQDQDRPSGNTIYF. The chain has TRBV4-1 and TRBJ1-3; 7 bases line up with TRBD1. This CDR3 has 17 residues. In germline, CDR1 is MGHRA, CDR2 YSYEKL. V lost 0 bases, J lost 0 bases, and 5 bases stayed unmatched.

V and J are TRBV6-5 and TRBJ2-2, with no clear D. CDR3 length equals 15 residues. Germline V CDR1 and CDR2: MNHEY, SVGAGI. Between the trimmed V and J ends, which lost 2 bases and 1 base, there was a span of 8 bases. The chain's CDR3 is CASSYQNRNTGELFF. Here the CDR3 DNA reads TGTGCCAGCAGTTACCAGAACAGGAACACCGGGGAGCTGTTTTTT.

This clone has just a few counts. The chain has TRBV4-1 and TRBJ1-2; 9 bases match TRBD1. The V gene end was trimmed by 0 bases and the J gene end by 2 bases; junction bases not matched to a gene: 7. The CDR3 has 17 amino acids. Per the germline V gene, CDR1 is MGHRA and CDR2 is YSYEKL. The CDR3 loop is CASSQDKQGAGNYGYTF. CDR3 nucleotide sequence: TGCGCCAGCAGCCAAGACAAACAGGGGGCAGGGAACTATGGCTACACCTTC.

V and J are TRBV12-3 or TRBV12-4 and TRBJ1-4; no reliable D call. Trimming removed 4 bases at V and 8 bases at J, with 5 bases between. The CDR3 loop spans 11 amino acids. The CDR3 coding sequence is TGTGCCAGCAGTTCGGGGGAAAAACTGTTTTTT. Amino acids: CASSSGEKLFF.

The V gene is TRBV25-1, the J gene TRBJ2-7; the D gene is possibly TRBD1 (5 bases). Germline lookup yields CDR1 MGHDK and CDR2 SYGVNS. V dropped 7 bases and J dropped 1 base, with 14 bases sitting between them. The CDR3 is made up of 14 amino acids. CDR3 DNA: TGTGCCAGCACTGACAGTGGCTCTTCCTACGAGCAGTACTTC. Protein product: CASTDSGSSYEQYF.

As DNA, the CDR3 is TGTGCCAGCAGACGGACACAGGGACCCCACTATGGCTACACCTTC. This codes for CASRRTQGPHYGYTF. The rearrangement uses TRBV2 and TRBJ1-2; a possible D gene is TRBD1 (6 bases). This CDR3 spans 15 amino acids. With 6 bases removed from V and 3 bases from J, the gap between germline ends came to 17 bases. Germline V gene sequence: CDR1 SNHLY, CDR2 FYNNEI.

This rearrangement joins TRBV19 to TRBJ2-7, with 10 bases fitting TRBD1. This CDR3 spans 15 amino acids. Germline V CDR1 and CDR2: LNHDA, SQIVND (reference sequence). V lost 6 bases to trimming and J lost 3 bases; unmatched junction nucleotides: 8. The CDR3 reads CASRGRGQGVYEQYF. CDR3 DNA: TGTGCCAGTAGGGGGCGAGGACAGGGGGTCTACGAGCAGTACTTC.

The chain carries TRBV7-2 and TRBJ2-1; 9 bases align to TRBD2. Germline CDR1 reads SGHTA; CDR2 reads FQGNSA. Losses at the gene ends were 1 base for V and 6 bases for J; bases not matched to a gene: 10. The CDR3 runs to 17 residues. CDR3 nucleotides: TGTGCCAGCAGCTTAGTACGGAGCGGGGGGCCCAGCAATGAGCAGTTCTTC. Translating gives CASSLVRSGGPSNEQFF. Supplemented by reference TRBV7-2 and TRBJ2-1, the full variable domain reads GAGVSQSPSNKVTEKGKDVELRCDPISGHTALYWYRQSLGQGLEFLIYFQGNSAPDKSGLPSDRFSAERTGGSVSTLTIQRTQQEDSAVYLCASSLVRSGGPSNEQFFGPGTRLTVL.

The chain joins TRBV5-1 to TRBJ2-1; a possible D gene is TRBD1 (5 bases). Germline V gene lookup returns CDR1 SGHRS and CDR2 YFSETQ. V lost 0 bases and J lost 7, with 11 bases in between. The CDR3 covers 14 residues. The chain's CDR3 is CASSLEGARNEQFF. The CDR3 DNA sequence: TGCGCCAGCAGCTTGGAAGGGGCGCGGAATGAGCAGTTCTTC. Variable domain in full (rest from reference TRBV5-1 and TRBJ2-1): KAGVTQTPRYLIKTRGQQVTLSCSPISGHRSVSWYQQTPGQGLQFLFEYFSETQRNKGNFPGRFSGRQFSNSRSEMNVSTLELGDSALYLCASSLEGARNEQFFGPGTRLTVL.

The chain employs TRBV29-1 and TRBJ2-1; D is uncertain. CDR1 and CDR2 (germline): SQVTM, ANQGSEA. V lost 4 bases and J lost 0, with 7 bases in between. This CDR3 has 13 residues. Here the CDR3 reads CSVAADSYNEQFF. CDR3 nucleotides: TGCAGCGTTGCTGCGGACTCCTACAATGAGCAGTTCTTC.

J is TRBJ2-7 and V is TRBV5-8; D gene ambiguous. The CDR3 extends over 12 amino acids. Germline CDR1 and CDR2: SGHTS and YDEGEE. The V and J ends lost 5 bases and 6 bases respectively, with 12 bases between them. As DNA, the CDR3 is TGTGCCAGCAGAAAATTAACGGGCGAGCAGTACTTC. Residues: CASRKLTGEQYF.

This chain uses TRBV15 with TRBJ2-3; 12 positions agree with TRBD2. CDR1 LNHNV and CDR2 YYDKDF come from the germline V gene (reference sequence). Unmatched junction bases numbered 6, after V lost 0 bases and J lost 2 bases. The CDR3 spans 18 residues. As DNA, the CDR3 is TGTGCCACCAGCAGAGAGGGGTCTAGCGGGGGGGCCACAGATACGCAGTATTTT. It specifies CATSREGSSGGATDTQYF. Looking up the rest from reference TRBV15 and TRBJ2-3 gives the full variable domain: DAMVIQNPRYQVTQFGKPVTLSCSQTLNHNVMYWYQQKSSQAPKLLFHYYDKDFNNEADTPDNFQSRRPNTSFCFLDIRSPGLGDTAMYLCATSREGSSGGATDTQYFGPGTRLTVL.

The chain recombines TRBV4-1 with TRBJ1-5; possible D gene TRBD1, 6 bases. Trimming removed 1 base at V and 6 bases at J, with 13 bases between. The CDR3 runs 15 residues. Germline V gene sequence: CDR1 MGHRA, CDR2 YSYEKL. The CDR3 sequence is CASSQVWGGVQPQHF. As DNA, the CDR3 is TGCGCCAGCAGCCAAGTTTGGGGGGGCGTTCAGCCCCAGCATTTT.

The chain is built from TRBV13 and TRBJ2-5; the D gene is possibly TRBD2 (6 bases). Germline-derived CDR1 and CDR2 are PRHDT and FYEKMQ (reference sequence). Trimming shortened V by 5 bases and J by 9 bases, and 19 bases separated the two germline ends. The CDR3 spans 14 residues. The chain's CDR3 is CASSPGGVGGAQYF. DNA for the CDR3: TGTGCCAGCAGCCCAGGAGGGGTAGGAGGGGCCCAGTACTTC.

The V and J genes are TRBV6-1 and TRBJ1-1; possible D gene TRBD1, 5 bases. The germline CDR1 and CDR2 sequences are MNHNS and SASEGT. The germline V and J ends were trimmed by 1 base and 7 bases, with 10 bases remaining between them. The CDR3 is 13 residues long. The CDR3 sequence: CASSEVSGGEAFF. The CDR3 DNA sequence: TGTGCCAGCAGTGAAGTGTCCGGGGGTGAAGCTTTCTTT.

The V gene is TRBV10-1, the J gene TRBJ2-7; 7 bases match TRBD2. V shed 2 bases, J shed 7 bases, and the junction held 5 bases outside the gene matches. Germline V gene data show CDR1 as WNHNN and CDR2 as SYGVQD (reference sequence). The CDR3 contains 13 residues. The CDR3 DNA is TGCGCCAGCAGTGAGGCCTTGGGGGGGGAGCAGTACTTC. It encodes CASSEALGGEQYF.

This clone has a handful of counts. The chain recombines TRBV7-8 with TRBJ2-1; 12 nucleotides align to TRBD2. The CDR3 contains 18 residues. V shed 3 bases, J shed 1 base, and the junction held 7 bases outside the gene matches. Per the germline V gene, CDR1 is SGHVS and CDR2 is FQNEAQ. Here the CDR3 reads CASSFRLAGDISYNEQFF. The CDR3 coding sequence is TGTGCCAGCAGCTTCCGACTAGCGGGAGACATATCCTACAATGAGCAGTTCTTC.